This is a list of T cell receptor beta chains from one sample in a study of T cell responses to AZD1222 COVID-19 vaccine. Sequenced by immunoSEQ multiplex PCR; TCRdb stores in-frame clones only, minus some. Among 120,000 to 150,000 clones, roughly 90% were seen once, and the ten largest hold about 2.7%. The sample here was peripheral blood, taken on day 0 of AZD1222 vaccination. All receptors derive from an adult in good health. CDR3s include the opening cysteine and the closing phenylalanine or tryptophan. The order of the fields is D gene, clone size, J gene, V gene, CDR3 protein, CDR3 DNA. A D gene is named only where the DNA matches it firmly. Clone size is given for some rows only: seen once, a few or many times, or a class if the clone is expanded.

D gene: NA
clone size: NA
J gene: TRBJ2-3
V gene: TRBV2
CDR3 protein: CASSRGDTQYF
CDR3 DNA: TGTGCCAGCAGTAGGGGGGATACGCAGTATTTT

D gene: NA
clone size: NA
J gene: TRBJ2-1
V gene: TRBV11-2
CDR3 protein: CASSLGASDEQFF
CDR3 DNA: TGTGCCAGCAGCTTAGGGGCCTCTGATGAGCAGTTCTTC

D gene: TRBD1
clone size: NA
J gene: TRBJ1-2
V gene: TRBV29-1
CDR3 protein: CSVTSGQGNYGYTF
CDR3 DNA: TGCAGCGTTACCTCTGGACAGGGGAACTATGGCTACACCTTC

D gene: NA
clone size: NA
J gene: TRBJ1-2
V gene: TRBV6-1
CDR3 protein: CASSEGTNYGYTF
CDR3 DNA: TGTGCCAGCAGTGAAGGCACAAACTATGGCTACACCTTC

D gene: NA
clone size: NA
J gene: TRBJ1-4
V gene: TRBV7-2
CDR3 protein: CASSLQNNEKLFF
CDR3 DNA: TGTGCCAGCAGCTTACAGAATAATGAAAAACTGTTTTTT

D gene: TRBD1
clone size: NA
J gene: TRBJ1-5
V gene: TRBV7-2
CDR3 protein: CASSSPGQKYQPQHF
CDR3 DNA: TGTGCCAGCAGCTCCCCGGGACAGAAGTATCAGCCCCAGCATTTT

D gene: NA
clone size: NA
J gene: TRBJ1-4
V gene: TRBV7-2
CDR3 protein: CASSLGSRRTNEKLFF
CDR3 DNA: TGTGCCAGCAGCTTAGGATCAAGGAGAACTAATGAAAAACTGTTTTTT

D gene: NA
clone size: NA
J gene: TRBJ2-2
V gene: TRBV5-1
CDR3 protein: CASSRGNTGELFF
CDR3 DNA: TGCGCCAGCAGCAGGGGGAACACCGGGGAGCTGTTTTTT

D gene: TRBD1
clone size: once
J gene: TRBJ1-2
V gene: TRBV10-3
CDR3 protein: CAISEPGQANYGYTF
CDR3 DNA: TGTGCCATCAGTGAGCCAGGACAGGCTAACTATGGCTACACCTTC

D gene: TRBD1
clone size: NA
J gene: TRBJ2-2
V gene: TRBV7-6
CDR3 protein: CASSLGIAPTTGGANTGELFF
CDR3 DNA: TGTGCCAGCAGCTTAGGGATAGCACCCACGACAGGGGGCGCGAACACCGGGGAGCTGTTTTTT

D gene: NA
clone size: NA
J gene: TRBJ1-1
V gene: TRBV5-4
CDR3 protein: CASSLDRLYLNTEAFF
CDR3 DNA: TGTGCCAGCAGCCTGGACAGACTATACCTAAACACTGAAGCTTTCTTT

D gene: NA
clone size: NA
J gene: TRBJ1-1
V gene: TRBV5-1
CDR3 protein: CASSSQENTEAFF
CDR3 DNA: TGCGCCAGCAGCTCCCAGGAAAACACTGAAGCTTTCTTT

D gene: NA
clone size: NA
J gene: TRBJ1-2
V gene: TRBV11-2
CDR3 protein: CASSLGVGNYGYTF
CDR3 DNA: TGTGCCAGCAGCTTAGGGGTAGGGAACTATGGCTACACCTTC

D gene: TRBD2
clone size: NA
J gene: TRBJ2-2
V gene: TRBV5-8
CDR3 protein: CASNRGGTSGGNTGELFF
CDR3 DNA: TGTGCCAGCAACAGAGGAGGGACTAGCGGGGGGAACACCGGGGAGCTGTTTTTT

D gene: TRBD1
clone size: NA
J gene: TRBJ1-2
V gene: TRBV7-9
CDR3 protein: CASSVGTGSNYGYTF
CDR3 DNA: TGTGCCAGCAGCGTAGGGACAGGGTCTAACTATGGCTACACCTTC

D gene: NA
clone size: NA
J gene: TRBJ1-3
V gene: TRBV5-1
CDR3 protein: CASSLAGRDSGNTIYF
CDR3 DNA: TGCGCCAGCAGCTTGGCAGGGAGGGACTCTGGAAACACCATATATTTT

D gene: NA
clone size: NA
J gene: TRBJ2-7
V gene: TRBV4-3
CDR3 protein: CASSQAQGYEQYF
CDR3 DNA: TGCGCCAGCAGCCAAGCCCAAGGCTACGAGCAGTACTTC

D gene: TRBD1
clone size: NA
J gene: TRBJ2-3
V gene: TRBV6-2/TRBV6-3
CDR3 protein: CASSYGTGTTDTQYF
CDR3 DNA: TGTGCCAGCAGTTACGGGACAGGGACGACAGATACGCAGTATTTT

D gene: NA
clone size: NA
J gene: TRBJ2-1
V gene: TRBV4-2
CDR3 protein: CASSQEWRDYNEQFF
CDR3 DNA: TGTGCCAGCAGCCAGGAATGGCGGGATTACAATGAGCAGTTCTTC